The source of this T cell receptor beta chain is a study of cytomegalovirus exposure and HLA in healthy donors. The study's findings and limits: Common viral pathogens were later found to be apparently linked to several of the most significant clusters. Indistinguishability led to the exclusion of some V segments, TRBV6-2 and TRBV6-3 included. Segments of the TCR beta V type were, in most cases, productive about 87% or about 30% of the time in an earlier analysis. Looking again later, the authors saw that most CMV-associated TCR beta chains seemed HLA-restricted.

Primers for the PCR totalled 60 Vbeta and 13 Jbeta. TCRdb keeps only in-frame clones here, not all; method: immunoSEQ multiplex PCR. The sample has over 150,000 clones; 85% are singletons. Concerning this clone: Its antigen is still unknown.

With 5 bases removed from V and 2 bases from J, the gap between germline ends came to 13 bases. The CDR3 totals 15 residues. Looked up from germline, CDR1 is PRHDT and CDR2 is FYEKMQ (reference sequence). The sequenced sample consisted of PBMCs. The clonotype comes from a man between 25 and 39 years old in good health and CMV-seropositive. The chain has TRBV13 and TRBJ1-3; D perhaps matches TRBD1 (5 bases). This CDR3 reads CASSPRGFPGNTIYF. The CDR3 DNA sequence: TGTGCCAGCAGCCCAAGGGGATTTCCTGGAAACACCATATATTTT.